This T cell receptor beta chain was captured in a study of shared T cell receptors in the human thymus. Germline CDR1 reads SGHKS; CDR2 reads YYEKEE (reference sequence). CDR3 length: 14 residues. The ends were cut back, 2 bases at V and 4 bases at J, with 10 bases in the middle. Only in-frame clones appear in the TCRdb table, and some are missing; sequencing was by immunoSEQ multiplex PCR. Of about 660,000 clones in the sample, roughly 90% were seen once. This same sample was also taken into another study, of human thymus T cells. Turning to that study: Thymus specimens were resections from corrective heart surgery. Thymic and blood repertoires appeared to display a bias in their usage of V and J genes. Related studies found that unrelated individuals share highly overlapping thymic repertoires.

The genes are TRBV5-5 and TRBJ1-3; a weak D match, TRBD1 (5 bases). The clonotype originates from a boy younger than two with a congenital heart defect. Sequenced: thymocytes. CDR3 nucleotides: TGTGCCAGCAGCTTTCCAGGGAAAGGAAACACCATATATTTT. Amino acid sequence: CASSFPGKGNTIYF.